These 32 T cell receptor beta chains share one sample of origin, sequenced in a study of control samples from healthy donors and cancer patients. TCRdb's copy holds only in-frame clones and misses some; the assay was immunoSEQ multiplex PCR. Found here are approximately 94,000 clones, 91% of them singletons; the top ten hold around 0.92%. Sequences were obtained from blood. The receptors shown here come from a woman younger than 45 in good health.

This chain links TRBV5-6 with TRBJ2-7, with TRBD2 identical over 12 bases. Germline-derived CDR1 and CDR2 are SGHDT and YYEEEE. After removal of 4 bases from V and 2 bases from J, the junction contained 4 bases not matched to a gene. The CDR3 contains 15 residues. CDR3 bases: TGTGCCAGCAGCCGGCTAGCGGGGGGGACCTACGAGCAGTACTTC. Encoded protein: CASSRLAGGTYEQYF.

This chain uses TRBV7-9 with TRBJ1-2; TRBD1 matches 10 bases. The junction had 3 bases not matched to a gene; V was cut back by 1 base and J by 4 bases. The germline CDR1 and CDR2 sequences are SEHNR and FQNEAQ (reference sequence). CDR3 size: 15 residues. CDR3 loop: CASSLGTGGFYGYTF. As DNA, the CDR3 is TGTGCCAGCAGCTTAGGGACAGGGGGGTTCTATGGCTACACCTTC.

This clone was seen just once. V gene TRBV6-1 combines with J gene TRBJ2-7, with D possibly being TRBD1 (5 bases). Germline CDR1 MNHNS, CDR2 SASEGT. The CDR3 covers 15 residues. V lost 0 bases to trimming and J lost 0 bases, with 9 bases between them. The CDR3 sequence is CASSEAGRASYEQYF. The CDR3 region has the DNA TGTGCCAGCAGTGAAGCCGGCAGGGCCTCCTACGAGCAGTACTTC.

V gene TRBV5-1 combines with J gene TRBJ2-7; a weak D match, TRBD1 (6 bases). The V gene's germline CDR1 is SGHRS and CDR2 YFSETQ. Trimming shortened V by 4 bases and J by 0 bases, and 11 bases separated the two germline ends. This CDR3 contains 14 residues. The CDR3 DNA sequence: TGCGCCAGCAGCGCTGGGGACAACTCCTACGAGCAGTACTTC. Translated, it gives CASSAGDNSYEQYF. The variable domain in full, with the rest retrieved from reference TRBV5-1 and TRBJ2-7, is KAGVTQTPRYLIKTRGQQVTLSCSPISGHRSVSWYQQTPGQGLQFLFEYFSETQRNKGNFPGRFSGRQFSNSRSEMNVSTLELGDSALYLCASSAGDNSYEQYFGPGTRLTVT.

The chain joins TRBV27 to TRBJ1-2; the D gene is possibly TRBD1 (6 bases). The CDR3 loop spans 13 amino acids. The V end was cut by 3 bases, the J end by 9 bases, with 14 bases between. CDR1 and CDR2 (germline): MNHEY, SMNVEV (reference sequence). CDR3 loop: CASSFSGGGRYTF. In DNA, the CDR3 is TGTGCCAGCAGTTTTTCAGGAGGGGGTCGCTACACCTTC.

The J gene is TRBJ1-2, the V gene TRBV7-9, with TRBD1 matching over 7 bases. Trimming removed 5 bases from V and 5 bases from J; junction bases left unmatched: 8. This CDR3 is built from 14 residues. From germline, CDR1 is SEHNR and CDR2 FQNEAQ (reference sequence). As DNA, the CDR3 is TGTGCCAGCAGCCACCTGGACAGGAGTTATGGCTACACCTTC. This translates into CASSHLDRSYGYTF.

This clone appeared once. The gene calls are TRBV6-6 and TRBJ1-1, with 8 nucleotides matching TRBD1. This CDR3 has 13 residues. V trimming: 6 bases; J trimming: 3 bases; junction bases outside the gene matches: 3. Looked up from germline, CDR1 is MNHNY and CDR2 is SVGAGI (reference sequence). The CDR3 region is CASRQGAYTEAFF. The CDR3 DNA follows: TGTGCCAGCAGGCAGGGGGCGTACACTGAAGCTTTCTTT.

V is TRBV10-1 and J is TRBJ2-1; 7 bases line up with TRBD2. CDR3 length: 13 amino acids. The V gene end was trimmed by 8 bases and the J gene end by 7 bases; junction bases not matched to a gene: 8. Germline V gene data show CDR1 as WNHNN and CDR2 as SYGVQD (reference sequence). The CDR3 here is CASALSRGNEQFF. CDR3 DNA sequence: TGCGCCAGCGCCCTATCGCGGGGGAATGAGCAGTTCTTC.

For the CDR3, the DNA is TGCGCCAGCAGCTTGGGGGGCCCGGGCGGGGGGCACCCTGGAAACACCATATATTTT. It translates to CASSLGGPGGGHPGNTIYF. The genes are TRBV5-1 and TRBJ1-3; tentative D call: TRBD1 (6 bases). The CDR3 has 19 amino acids. Trimming took 0 bases from V and 2 from J, leaving 21 bases between them. Looked up from germline, CDR1 is SGHRS and CDR2 is YFSETQ.

V usage is TRBV19 and J usage is TRBJ1-5; D perhaps matches TRBD1 (5 bases). Deletions cut 7 bases from V and 2 bases from J, with 15 bases between. The germline V gene has CDR1 LNHDA and CDR2 SQIVND (reference sequence). The CDR3 contains 15 residues. The CDR3 DNA follows: TGTGCCAGTATAGGGACGGGATTAGGCAATCAGCCCCAGCATTTT. It encodes CASIGTGLGNQPQHF. Variable domain in full (rest from reference TRBV19 and TRBJ1-5): DGGITQSPKYLFRKEGQNVTLSCEQNLNHDAMYWYRQDPGQGLRLIYYSQIVNDFQKGDIAEGYSVSREKKESFPLTVTSAQKNPTAFYLCASIGTGLGNQPQHFGDGTRLSIL.

The chain carries TRBV4-1 and TRBJ2-7, with a tentative D call TRBD2 (6 bases). The CDR3 extends over 16 amino acids. CDR1 is MGHRA and CDR2 is YSYEKL in the germline V gene. Trimming took off 0 bases at V and 3 bases at J, with 15 bases between the two ends. As DNA, the CDR3 is TGCGCCAGCAGCCAAGATGGATGGCGGGGAAACTACGAGCAGTACTTC. As protein: CASSQDGWRGNYEQYF.

The chain couples TRBV30 to TRBJ1-5, with 7 bases that match TRBD1. CDR1 GTSNPN and CDR2 SVGIG come from the germline V gene (reference sequence). The CDR3 covers 14 residues. Trimming removed 1 base from V and 7 bases from J; junction bases left unmatched: 7. CDR3: CAWSAGQVGQPQHF. The CDR3 DNA reads as TGTGCCTGGAGTGCTGGACAGGTGGGACAGCCCCAGCATTTT.

The chain joins TRBV29-1 to TRBJ2-1, with D tentatively TRBD2 (6 bases). The CDR3 spans 12 residues. V was shortened by 7 bases and J by 6 bases, with 13 bases between the two germline ends. Germline V gene sequence: CDR1 SQVTM, CDR2 ANQGSEA. CDR3 sequence (DNA): TGCAGCGCCCGGCGGGATGGCAATGAGCAGTTCTTC. This codes for CSARRDGNEQFF.

This chain links TRBV18 with TRBJ1-5; perhaps TRBD1 as D (5 bases). Trimming took off 2 bases at V and 2 bases at J, with 13 bases between the two ends. From germline, CDR1 is KGHSH and CDR2 LQKENI. CDR3 size: 16 residues. CDR3 loop: CASSPVEGFGNQPQHF. The CDR3 nucleotides read TGTGCCAGCTCACCAGTGGAGGGGTTCGGCAATCAGCCCCAGCATTTT.

The chain employs TRBV18 and TRBJ1-1; no firm D call. CDR1 KGHSH and CDR2 LQKENI come from the germline V gene. V dropped 4 bases and J dropped 4 bases, with 13 bases sitting between them. This CDR3 is 14 amino acids long. The DNA for the CDR3 is TGTGCCAGCTCACTGAACGAAGCCAGCACTGAAGCTTTCTTT. It translates to CASSLNEASTEAFF.

V usage is TRBV19 and J usage is TRBJ1-1, with 7 bases matching TRBD1. Germline V lookup: CDR1 LNHDA, CDR2 SQIVND (reference sequence). This CDR3 region has 13 residues. V shed 7 bases and J 9 bases; nucleotides not matched to a gene: 11. As DNA, the CDR3 is TGTGCCAGTATCAAGACAGGGAGGGGCAAAGCTTTCTTT. Translation: CASIKTGRGKAFF.

V is TRBV2 and J is TRBJ1-3; TRBD1 matches 11 bases. V lost 7 bases to trimming and J lost 2 bases; unmatched junction nucleotides: 4. CDR1 and CDR2 from the germline V gene are SNHLY and FYNNEI. There are 15 residues in the CDR3. The CDR3 DNA reads TGTGCCAGCACCCGGACAGGGGGCGCTGGAAACACCATATATTTT. This translates into CASTRTGGAGNTIYF.

The CDR3 bases are TGTGCCAGCAGTTTATCGACAGCTTACTCTGGAAACACCATATATTTT. Its translation: CASSLSTAYSGNTIYF. The chain links TRBV27 to TRBJ1-3, with D perhaps TRBD1 (5 bases). V dropped 0 bases and J dropped 0 bases, with 9 bases sitting between them. CDR1 is MNHEY, CDR2 SMNVEV, per germline (reference sequence). CDR3 size: 16 residues.

J is TRBJ2-1 and V is TRBV5-1, with D possibly called TRBD1 or TRBD2 (6 bases each). V was pared by 0 bases and J by 2 bases, with 12 bases between. The CDR3 has 16 residues. Per germline, CDR1 SGHRS and CDR2 YFSETQ. CDR3 loop: CASSLGGAIPYNEQFF. The CDR3 DNA sequence: TGCGCCAGCAGCTTGGGGGGGGCTATCCCCTACAATGAGCAGTTCTTC.

The chain recombines TRBV30 with TRBJ1-4; no firm D call. V lost 0 bases to trimming and J lost 6 bases, with 14 bases between them. Germline CDR1 is GTSNPN and CDR2 is SVGIG (reference sequence). This CDR3 contains 15 residues. The CDR3 DNA follows: TGTGCCTGGAGTGTACTAGGTGCCTGGGATGAAAAACTGTTTTTT. Amino acid sequence: CAWSVLGAWDEKLFF.

A single count supports this clone. This chain connects TRBV9 to TRBJ2-1, with 9 positions matching TRBD2. The trim removed 0 bases at V and 5 bases at J, leaving 6 bases unmatched. Germline V lookup: CDR1 SGDLS, CDR2 YYNGEE. This CDR3 comprises 16 residues. The CDR3 loop reads CASSVGLAAVNNEQFF. CDR3 nucleotides: TGTGCCAGCAGCGTAGGACTAGCGGCTGTTAACAATGAGCAGTTCTTC.

In DNA form, the CDR3 reads TGTGCCAGCAGCTCGGACCCCAACGTCCTGACTTTC. Its translation is CASSSDPNVLTF. The rearrangement uses TRBV5-6 and TRBJ2-6; no definite D call. The CDR3 consists of 12 residues. Looked up from germline, CDR1 is SGHDT and CDR2 is YYEEEE. V was trimmed by 3 bases and J by 8 bases, leaving 6 bases between them.

The rearrangement joins TRBV6-5 to TRBJ1-2; possible D gene TRBD1, 5 bases. The CDR3 consists of 14 residues. Germline CDR1 MNHEY, CDR2 SVGAGI. V was shortened by 5 bases and J by 6 bases, with 16 bases between the two germline ends. This CDR3 is CASSLFQGLDGYTF. The DNA for the CDR3 is TGTGCCAGCAGTCTTTTTCAGGGATTGGATGGCTACACCTTC.

V and J are TRBV18 and TRBJ1-1, with 7 bases fitting TRBD1. The germline V gene has CDR1 KGHSH and CDR2 LQKENI. V gave up 6 bases and J gave up 3 bases; unmatched junction bases: 10. CDR3 length equals 15 residues. In DNA, the CDR3 is TGTGCCAGCTCGCCCCAACAGGGGCCGGACACTGAAGCTTTCTTT. Translation: CASSPQQGPDTEAFF.

Of note for this clone: Relative to the germline gene, one junction end is altered; a read error may explain this. The chain combines TRBV2 with TRBJ1-1, with 7 positions matching TRBD1. This CDR3 has 15 residues. Per germline, CDR1 SNHLY and CDR2 FYNNEI. The CDR3 here is CASREDRAVWAEAFF. The CDR3 DNA sequence: TGTGCCAGCAGGGAAGACAGGGCGGTTTGGGCTGAAGCTTTCTTT. Full variable domain (rest looked up from reference TRBV2 and TRBJ1-1): EPEVTQTPSHQVTQMGQEVILRCVPISNHLYFYWYRQILGQKVEFLVSFYNNEISEKSEIFDDQFSVERPDGSNFTLKIRSTKLEDSAMYFCASREDRAVWAEAFFGQGTRLTVV.

This sequence joins TRBV4-1 and TRBJ2-1, with D possibly TRBD1 on 5 matching bases. The length of the CDR3 is 15 residues. The V end was cut by 3 bases, the J end by 0 bases, with 9 bases between. Germline values: CDR1 MGHRA, CDR2 YSYEKL. The chain's CDR3 is CASSQDKSSYNEQFF. CDR3 coding DNA: TGCGCCAGCAGCCAGGACAAGAGCTCCTACAATGAGCAGTTCTTC.

In its sample, this clone was seen once. The chain combines TRBV18 with TRBJ2-7, with D tentatively TRBD2 (6 bases). Germline CDR1 and CDR2: KGHSH and LQKENI. V gave up 6 bases and J gave up 6 bases, with 12 bases separating them. The CDR3 is made up of 12 amino acids. CDR3: CASSPAGTEQYF. DNA of the CDR3: TGTGCCAGCTCCCCGGCGGGGACCGAGCAGTACTTC.

The rearrangement uses TRBV24-1 and TRBJ1-5; D is uncertain. CDR1 and CDR2 (germline): KGHDR, SFDVKD. The CDR3 sequence is 16 residues long. Trimming cost V 3 bases and J 2 bases, with 13 bases left between them. The CDR3 protein is CATSDGKVGGNQPQHF. CDR3 bases: TGTGCCACCAGTGATGGCAAAGTTGGTGGCAATCAGCCCCAGCATTTT.

This clone was recorded only once. The rearrangement links TRBV5-4 to TRBJ1-2, with D hard to call. Germline V gives CDR1 SGHNT, CDR2 YYREEE (reference sequence). The V and J ends lost 0 bases and 7 bases respectively, with 13 bases between them. The CDR3 has 14 amino acids. The CDR3 coding sequence is TGTGCCAGCAGCTTGGAGGAGGGCTCAGGTGGCTACACCTTC. Translation gives CASSLEEGSGGYTF.

The chain links TRBV3-1 (or the pseudogene TRBV3-2) to TRBJ2-1; TRBD2 might be the D (5 bases). The V gene lost 0 bases and the J gene lost 6 bases, with 9 bases spanning the gap. The CDR3 has 14 residues. Germline assignment: CDR1 LGHDT and CDR2 YNNKEL (reference sequence). CDR3 sequence reads: CASSQEVRGNEQFF. CDR3 in DNA: TGTGCCAGCAGCCAAGAAGTACGGGGCAATGAGCAGTTCTTC.

This clone was counted a single time. The gene calls are TRBV19 and TRBJ1-2; no clear D gene. The CDR3 has 13 amino acids. CDR1 and CDR2 (germline): LNHDA, SQIVND (reference sequence). The germline V and J ends were trimmed by 10 bases and 4 bases, with 16 bases remaining between them. CDR3 DNA: TGTGCCACCGCGGGAGGACCCTCCTATGGCTACACCTTC. Its translation is CATAGGPSYGYTF.

As concerns this clone: This specimen includes other DNA sequences encoding the same CDR3. This rearrangement joins TRBV18 to TRBJ2-2; TRBD1 aligns across 9 bases. The CDR3 has 16 residues. V lost 0 bases, J lost 5 bases, and 4 bases stayed unmatched. Germline CDR1 and CDR2: KGHSH and LQKENI. In DNA, the CDR3 is TGTGCCAGCTCACCACCGGTGACAGGGGGGACCGGGGAGCTGTTTTTT. This translates into CASSPPVTGGTGELFF.